The 5 T cell receptor beta chains below come from one sample, sequenced in a study of identical twins. Each CDR3 protein gets one entry after TCRdb re-called the 5' RACE reads with MiXCR. The repertoire holds about 720,000 distinct CDR3 sequences, with under 9% as singletons. These sequences were also reported in another study, on yellow fever vaccine responses in identical twins.

The sequencing input was PBMCs. These TCRs come from a young woman in good health.

This clonotype was recorded a few times. The chain has TRBV7-6 and TRBJ1-4; TRBD1 aligns across 7 bases. The CDR3 contains 13 residues. Looked up from germline, CDR1 is SGHVS and CDR2 is FNYEAQ. The V segment lost 5 bases and the J segment 8 bases; nucleotides outside the gene matches: 5. The CDR3 region has the DNA TGTGCCAGCAGCCCAAGCAGGGGGGAAAAACTGTTTTTT. This translates into CASSPSRGEKLFF.

The sample holds many counts of this clonotype. The chain joins TRBV2 to TRBJ2-2, with D possibly called TRBD1 or TRBD2 (5 bases each). The V end lost 8 bases, the J end lost 6 bases, and 10 bases lay between the germline ends. The length of the CDR3 is 12 residues. The germline CDR1 and CDR2 sequences are SNHLY and FYNNEI. In nucleotides, the CDR3 is TGTGCCAGCTGGGGACCTGCCGGGGAGCTGTTTTTT. Its translation is CASWGPAGELFF.

This clonotype was counted ten times or more. V gene TRBV15 combines with J gene TRBJ2-5, with D perhaps TRBD1 (5 bases). Germline CDR1 LNHNV, CDR2 YYDKDF (reference sequence). The CDR3 loop spans 13 amino acids. V lost 8 bases and J lost 0, with 10 bases in between. The CDR3 bases are TGTGCCACCTATGACAGATACCAAGAGACCCAGTACTTC. Translated: CATYDRYQETQYF.

This chain links TRBV12-3 or TRBV12-4 with TRBJ2-2; D possibly corresponds to TRBD1 (5 bases). The CDR3 is 14 amino acids. V shed 8 bases and J shed 0 bases, with 10 bases lying between them. Written as DNA, the CDR3 is TGTGCCAGCCATAGGACAACGAACACCGGGGAGCTGTTTTTT. Translation gives CASHRTTNTGELFF.

This clonotype was detected only a few times. The gene calls are TRBV12-3 or TRBV12-4 and TRBJ2-1, with TRBD1 identical over 7 bases. This CDR3 comprises 12 residues. After removal of 3 bases from V and 10 bases from J, the junction contained 3 bases not matched to a gene. DNA for the CDR3: TGTGCCAGCAGTTTTAAGGGGGCAGAGCAGTTCTTC. This sequence encodes CASSFKGAEQFF.